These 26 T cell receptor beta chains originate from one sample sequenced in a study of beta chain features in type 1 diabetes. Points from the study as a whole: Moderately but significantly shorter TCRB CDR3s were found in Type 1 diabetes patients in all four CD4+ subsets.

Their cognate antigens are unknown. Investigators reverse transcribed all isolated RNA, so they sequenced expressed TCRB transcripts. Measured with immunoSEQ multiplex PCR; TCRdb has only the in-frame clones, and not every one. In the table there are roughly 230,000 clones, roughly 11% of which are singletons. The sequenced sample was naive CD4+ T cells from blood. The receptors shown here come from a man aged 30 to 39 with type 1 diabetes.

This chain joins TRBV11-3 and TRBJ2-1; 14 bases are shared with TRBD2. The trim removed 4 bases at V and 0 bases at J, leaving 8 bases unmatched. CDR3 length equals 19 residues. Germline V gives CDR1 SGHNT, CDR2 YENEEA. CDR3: CASSSSGLAGGNSYNEQFF. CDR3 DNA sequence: TGTGCCAGCAGCTCATCCGGACTAGCGGGGGGAAACTCCTACAATGAGCAGTTCTTC. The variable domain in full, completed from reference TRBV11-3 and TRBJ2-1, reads EAGVVQSPRYKIIEKKQPVAFWCNPISGHNTLYWYLQNLGQGPELLIRYENEEAVDDSQLPKDRFSAERLKGVDSTLKIQPAELGDSAVYLCASSSSGLAGGNSYNEQFFGPGTRLTVL.

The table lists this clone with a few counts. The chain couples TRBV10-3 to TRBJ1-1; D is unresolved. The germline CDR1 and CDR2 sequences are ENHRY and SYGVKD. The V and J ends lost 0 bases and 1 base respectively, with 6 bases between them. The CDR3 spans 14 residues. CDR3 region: CAISESTGNTEAFF. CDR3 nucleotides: TGTGCCATCAGTGAGTCGACGGGGAACACTGAAGCTTTCTTT.

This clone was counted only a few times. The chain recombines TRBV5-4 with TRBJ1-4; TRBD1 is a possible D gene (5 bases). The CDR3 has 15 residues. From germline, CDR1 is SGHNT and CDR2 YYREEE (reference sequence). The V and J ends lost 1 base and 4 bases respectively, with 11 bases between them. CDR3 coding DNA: TGTGCCAGCAGCTTGACCAGGACAAGTAATGAAAAACTGTTTTTT. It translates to CASSLTRTSNEKLFF.

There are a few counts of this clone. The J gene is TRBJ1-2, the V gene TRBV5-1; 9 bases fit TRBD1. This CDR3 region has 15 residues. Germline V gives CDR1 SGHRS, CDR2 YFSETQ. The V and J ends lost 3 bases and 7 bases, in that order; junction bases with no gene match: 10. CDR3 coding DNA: TGCGCCAGCAGCTCCATTCCACAGGGGGCGGTTGGCTACACCTTC. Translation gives CASSSIPQGAVGYTF. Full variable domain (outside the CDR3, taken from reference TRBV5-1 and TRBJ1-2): KAGVTQTPRYLIKTRGQQVTLSCSPISGHRSVSWYQQTPGQGLQFLFEYFSETQRNKGNFPGRFSGRQFSNSRSEMNVSTLELGDSALYLCASSSIPQGAVGYTFGSGTRLTVV.

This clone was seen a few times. CDR3 in DNA: TGTGCCAGCAGAGCAGGGGGAGATGGTGAAGCTTTCTTT. Translated: CASRAGGDGEAFF. The chain combines TRBV5-6 with TRBJ1-1, with 7 bases lining up with TRBD1. Trimming removed 5 bases from V and 7 bases from J; junction bases left unmatched: 8. This CDR3 comprises 13 residues. The germline CDR1 and CDR2 sequences are SGHDT and YYEEEE. Combining the CDR3 with reference TRBV5-6 and TRBJ1-1 gives the whole variable domain DAGVTQSPTHLIKTRGQQVTLRCSPKSGHDTVSWYQQALGQGPQFIFQYYEEEERQRGNFPDRFSGHQFPNYSSELNVNALLLGDSALYLCASRAGGDGEAFFGQGTRLTVV.

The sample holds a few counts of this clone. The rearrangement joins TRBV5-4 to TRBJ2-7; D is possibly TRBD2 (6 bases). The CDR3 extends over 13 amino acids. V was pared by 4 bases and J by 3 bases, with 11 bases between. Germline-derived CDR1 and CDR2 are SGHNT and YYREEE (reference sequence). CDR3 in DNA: TGTGCCAGCAGCGCGGGACGTCTCTACGAGCAGTACTTC. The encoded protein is CASSAGRLYEQYF.

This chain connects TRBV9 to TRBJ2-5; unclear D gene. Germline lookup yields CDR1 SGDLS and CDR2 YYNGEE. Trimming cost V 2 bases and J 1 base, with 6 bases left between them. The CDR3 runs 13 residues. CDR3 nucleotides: TGTGCCAGCAGCGTCACATCCCAAGAGACCCAGTACTTC. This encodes CASSVTSQETQYF.

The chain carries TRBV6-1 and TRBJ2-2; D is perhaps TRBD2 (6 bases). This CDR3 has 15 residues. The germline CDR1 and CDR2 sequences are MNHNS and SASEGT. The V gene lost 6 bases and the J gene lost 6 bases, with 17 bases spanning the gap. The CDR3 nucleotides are TGTGCCAGCAGCCCCGGGACTTTAGTATCCGGGGAGCTGTTTTTT. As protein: CASSPGTLVSGELFF.

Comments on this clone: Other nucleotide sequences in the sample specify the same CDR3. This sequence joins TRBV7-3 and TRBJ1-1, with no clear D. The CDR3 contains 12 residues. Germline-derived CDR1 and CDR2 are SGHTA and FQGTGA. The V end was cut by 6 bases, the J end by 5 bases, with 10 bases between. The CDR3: CASSRGGTEAFF. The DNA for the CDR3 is TGTGCCAGCAGTCGGGGAGGTACTGAAGCTTTCTTT. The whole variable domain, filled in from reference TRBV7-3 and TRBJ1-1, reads GAGVSQTPSNKVTEKGKYVELRCDPISGHTALYWYRQSLGQGPEFLIYFQGTGAADDSGLPNDRFFAVRPEGSVSTLKIQRTERGDSAVYLCASSRGGTEAFFGQGTRLTVV.

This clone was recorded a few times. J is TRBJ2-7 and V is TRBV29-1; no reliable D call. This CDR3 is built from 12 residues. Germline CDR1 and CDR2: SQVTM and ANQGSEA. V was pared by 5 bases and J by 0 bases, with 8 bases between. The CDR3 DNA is TGCAGCGTTTATAGTAGCTCCTACGAGCAGTACTTC. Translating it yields CSVYSSSYEQYF.

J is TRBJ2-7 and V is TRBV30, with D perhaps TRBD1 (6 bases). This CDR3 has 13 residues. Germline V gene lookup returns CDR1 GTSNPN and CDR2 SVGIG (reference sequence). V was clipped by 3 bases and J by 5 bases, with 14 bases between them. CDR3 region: CAWRVTGSNEQYF. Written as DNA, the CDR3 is TGTGCCTGGAGGGTTACAGGGTCCAACGAGCAGTACTTC.

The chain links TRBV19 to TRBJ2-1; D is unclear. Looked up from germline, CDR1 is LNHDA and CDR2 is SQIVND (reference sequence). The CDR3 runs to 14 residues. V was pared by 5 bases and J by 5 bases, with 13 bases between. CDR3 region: CASSVQLADNEQFF. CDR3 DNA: TGTGCCAGTAGTGTCCAGTTGGCGGACAATGAGCAGTTCTTC.

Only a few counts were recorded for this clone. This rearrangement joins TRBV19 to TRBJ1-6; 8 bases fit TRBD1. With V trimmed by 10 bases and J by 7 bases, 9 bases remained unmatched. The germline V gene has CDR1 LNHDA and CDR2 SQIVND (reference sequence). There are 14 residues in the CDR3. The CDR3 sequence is CATKRDRTNSPLHF. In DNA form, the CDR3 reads TGTGCCACAAAGAGGGACAGGACAAATTCACCCCTCCACTTT.

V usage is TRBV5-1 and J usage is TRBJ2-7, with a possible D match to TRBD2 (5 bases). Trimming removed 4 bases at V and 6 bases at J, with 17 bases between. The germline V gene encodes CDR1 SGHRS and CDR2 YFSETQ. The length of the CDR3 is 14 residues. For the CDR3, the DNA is TGCGCCAGCAGCCCCTACTCGGAGGTGGGCGAGCAGTACTTC. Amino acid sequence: CASSPYSEVGEQYF.

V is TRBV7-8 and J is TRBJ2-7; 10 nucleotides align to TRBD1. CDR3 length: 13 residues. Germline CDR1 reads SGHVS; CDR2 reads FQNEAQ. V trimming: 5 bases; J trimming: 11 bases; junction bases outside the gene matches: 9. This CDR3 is CASSGTGTGEEYF. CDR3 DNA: TGTGCCAGCAGCGGGACCGGGACAGGGGAGGAGTACTTC.

The CDR3 DNA reads as TGTGCCAGCAGTTCGGGGGACCAATCCACCGGGGAGCTGTTTTTT. This sequence encodes CASSSGDQSTGELFF. This sequence joins TRBV28 and TRBJ2-2; perhaps TRBD2 as D (6 bases). The CDR3 runs to 15 residues. CDR1 is MDHEN and CDR2 is SYDVKM in the germline V gene. V gave up 4 bases and J gave up 4 bases, with 13 bases separating them.

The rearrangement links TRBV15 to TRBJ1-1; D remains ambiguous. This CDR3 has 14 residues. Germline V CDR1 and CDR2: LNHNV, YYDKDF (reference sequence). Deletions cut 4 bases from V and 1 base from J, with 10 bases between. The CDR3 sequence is CATSISRRNTEAFF. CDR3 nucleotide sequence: TGTGCCACCAGCATTTCCCGGAGGAACACTGAAGCTTTCTTT. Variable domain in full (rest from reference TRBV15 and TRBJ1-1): DAMVIQNPRYQVTQFGKPVTLSCSQTLNHNVMYWYQQKSSQAPKLLFHYYDKDFNNEADTPDNFQSRRPNTSFCFLDIRSPGLGDTAMYLCATSISRRNTEAFFGQGTRLTVV.

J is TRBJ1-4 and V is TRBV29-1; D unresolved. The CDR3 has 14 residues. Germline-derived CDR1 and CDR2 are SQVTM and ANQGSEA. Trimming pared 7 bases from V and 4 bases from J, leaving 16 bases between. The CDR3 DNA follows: TGCAGCGCATCTCATGGTGGAGGTAATGAAAAACTGTTTTTT. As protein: CSASHGGGNEKLFF.

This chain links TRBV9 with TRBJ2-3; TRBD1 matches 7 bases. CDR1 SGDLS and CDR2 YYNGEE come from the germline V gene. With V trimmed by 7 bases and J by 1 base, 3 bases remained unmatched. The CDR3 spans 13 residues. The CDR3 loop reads CASGTARTDTQYF. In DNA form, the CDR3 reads TGTGCCAGCGGGACAGCCCGCACAGATACGCAGTATTTT.

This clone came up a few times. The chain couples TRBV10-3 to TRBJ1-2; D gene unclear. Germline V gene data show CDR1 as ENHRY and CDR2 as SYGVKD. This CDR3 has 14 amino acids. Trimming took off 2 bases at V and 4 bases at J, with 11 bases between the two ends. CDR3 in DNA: TGTGCCATCAGTGAGGAGGGAGACGTCTATGGCTACACCTTC. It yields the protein CAISEEGDVYGYTF.

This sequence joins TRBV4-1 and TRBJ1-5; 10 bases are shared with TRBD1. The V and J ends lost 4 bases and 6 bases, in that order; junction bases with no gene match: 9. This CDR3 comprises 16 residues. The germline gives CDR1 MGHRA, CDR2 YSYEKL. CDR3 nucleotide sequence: TGCGCCAGCAGCCCGGGACAGGGGCCAACCTTTCAGCCCCAGCATTTT. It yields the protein CASSPGQGPTFQPQHF.

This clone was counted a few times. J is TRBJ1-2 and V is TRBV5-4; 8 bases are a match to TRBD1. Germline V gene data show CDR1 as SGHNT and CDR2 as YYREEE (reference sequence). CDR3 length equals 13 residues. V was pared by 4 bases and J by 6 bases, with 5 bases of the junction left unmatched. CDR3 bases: TGTGCCAGCAGCCTCGACAGGGGTGATGGCTACACCTTC. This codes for CASSLDRGDGYTF.

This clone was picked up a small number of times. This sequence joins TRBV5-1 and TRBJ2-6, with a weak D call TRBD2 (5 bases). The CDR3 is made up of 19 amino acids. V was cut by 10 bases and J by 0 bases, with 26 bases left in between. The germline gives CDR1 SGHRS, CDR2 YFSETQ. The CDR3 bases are TGCGCCTCCCATCAATGGCGGGCAAAACCTTCCTCTGGGGCCAACGTCCTGACTTTC. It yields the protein CASHQWRAKPSSGANVLTF. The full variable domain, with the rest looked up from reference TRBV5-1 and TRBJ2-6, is KAGVTQTPRYLIKTRGQQVTLSCSPISGHRSVSWYQQTPGQGLQFLFEYFSETQRNKGNFPGRFSGRQFSNSRSEMNVSTLELGDSALYLCASHQWRAKPSSGANVLTFGAGSRLTVL.

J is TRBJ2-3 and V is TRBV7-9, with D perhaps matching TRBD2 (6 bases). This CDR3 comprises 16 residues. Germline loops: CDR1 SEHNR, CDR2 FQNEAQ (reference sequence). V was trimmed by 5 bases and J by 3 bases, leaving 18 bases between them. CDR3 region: CASSPRGMGRTDTQYF. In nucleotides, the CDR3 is TGTGCCAGCAGCCCCCGCGGGATGGGAAGGACAGATACGCAGTATTTT.

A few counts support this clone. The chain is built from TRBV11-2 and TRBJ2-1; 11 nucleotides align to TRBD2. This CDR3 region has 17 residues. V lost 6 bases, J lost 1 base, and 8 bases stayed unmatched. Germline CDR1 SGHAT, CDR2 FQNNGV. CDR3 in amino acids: CASRSFLAGGSYNEQFF. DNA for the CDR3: TGTGCCAGCAGATCGTTTCTAGCGGGGGGATCCTACAATGAGCAGTTCTTC.

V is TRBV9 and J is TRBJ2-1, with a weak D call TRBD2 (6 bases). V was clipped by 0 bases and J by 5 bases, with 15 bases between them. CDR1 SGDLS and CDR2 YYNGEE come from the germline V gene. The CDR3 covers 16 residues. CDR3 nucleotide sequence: TGTGCCAGCAGCGTAGCAGGGCGGGGTGGGGACAATGAGCAGTTCTTC. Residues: CASSVAGRGGDNEQFF.